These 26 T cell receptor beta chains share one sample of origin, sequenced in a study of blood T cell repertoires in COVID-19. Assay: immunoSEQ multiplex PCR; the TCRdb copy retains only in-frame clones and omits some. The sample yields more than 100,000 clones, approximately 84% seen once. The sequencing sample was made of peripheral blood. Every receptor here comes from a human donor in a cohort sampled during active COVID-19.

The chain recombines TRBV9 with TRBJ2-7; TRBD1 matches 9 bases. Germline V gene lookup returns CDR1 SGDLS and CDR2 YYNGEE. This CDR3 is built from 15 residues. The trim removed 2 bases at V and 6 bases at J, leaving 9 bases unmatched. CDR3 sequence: CASSVAGTGSSEQYF. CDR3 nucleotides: TGTGCCAGCAGCGTTGCCGGGACAGGGAGCTCCGAGCAGTACTTC. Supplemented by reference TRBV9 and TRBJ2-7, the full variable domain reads DSGVTQTPKHLITATGQRVTLRCSPRSGDLSVYWYQQSLDQGLQFLIQYYNGEERAKGNILERFSAQQFPDLHSELNLSSLELGDSALYFCASSVAGTGSSEQYFGPGTRLTVT.

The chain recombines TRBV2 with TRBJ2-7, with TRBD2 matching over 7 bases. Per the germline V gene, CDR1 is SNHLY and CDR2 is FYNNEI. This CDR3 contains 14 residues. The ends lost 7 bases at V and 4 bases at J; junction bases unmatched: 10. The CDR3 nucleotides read TGTGCCAGCACCCTCTTGGGGGGGAATTACGAGCAGTACTTC. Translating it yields CASTLLGGNYEQYF.

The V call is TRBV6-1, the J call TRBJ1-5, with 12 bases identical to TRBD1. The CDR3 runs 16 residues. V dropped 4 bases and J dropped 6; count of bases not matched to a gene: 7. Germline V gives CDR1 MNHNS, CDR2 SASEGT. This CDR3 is CASSGLPGQGAQPQHF. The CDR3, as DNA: TGTGCCAGCAGTGGGCTTCCGGGACAGGGGGCTCAGCCCCAGCATTTT.

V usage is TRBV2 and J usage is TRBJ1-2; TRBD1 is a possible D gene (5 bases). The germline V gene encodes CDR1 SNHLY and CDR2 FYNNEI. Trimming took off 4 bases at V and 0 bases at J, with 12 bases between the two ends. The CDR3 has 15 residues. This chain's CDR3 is CASSVQAAPNYGYTF. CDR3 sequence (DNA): TGTGCCAGCAGTGTACAGGCGGCGCCTAACTATGGCTACACCTTC.

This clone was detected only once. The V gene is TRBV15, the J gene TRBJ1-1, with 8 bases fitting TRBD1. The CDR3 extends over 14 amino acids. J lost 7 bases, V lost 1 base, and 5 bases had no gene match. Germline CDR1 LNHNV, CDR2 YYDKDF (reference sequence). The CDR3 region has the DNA TGTGCCACCAGCAGAGGGGGGACAGGCCTTGAAGCTTTCTTT. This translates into CATSRGGTGLEAFF. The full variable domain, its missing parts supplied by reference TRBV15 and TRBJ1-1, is DAMVIQNPRYQVTQFGKPVTLSCSQTLNHNVMYWYQQKSSQAPKLLFHYYDKDFNNEADTPDNFQSRRPNTSFCFLDIRSPGLGDTAMYLCATSRGGTGLEAFFGQGTRLTVV.

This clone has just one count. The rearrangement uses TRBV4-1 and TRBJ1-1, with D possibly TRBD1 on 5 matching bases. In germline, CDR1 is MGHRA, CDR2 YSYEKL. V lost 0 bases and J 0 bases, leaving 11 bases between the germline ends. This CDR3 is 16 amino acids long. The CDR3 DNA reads TGCGCCAGCAGCCAAGAATGGGGGGGACTGAACACTGAAGCTTTCTTT. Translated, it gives CASSQEWGGLNTEAFF.

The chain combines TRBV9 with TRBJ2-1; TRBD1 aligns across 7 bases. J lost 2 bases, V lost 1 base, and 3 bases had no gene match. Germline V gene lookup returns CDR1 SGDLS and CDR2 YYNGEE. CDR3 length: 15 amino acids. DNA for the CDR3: TGTGCCAGCAGCGTAACAGGGGTTACCTACAATGAGCAGTTCTTC. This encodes CASSVTGVTYNEQFF.

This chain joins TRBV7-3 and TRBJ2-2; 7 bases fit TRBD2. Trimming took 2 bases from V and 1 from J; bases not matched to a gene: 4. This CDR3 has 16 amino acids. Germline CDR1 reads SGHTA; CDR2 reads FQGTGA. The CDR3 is CASSLGSGVNTGELFF. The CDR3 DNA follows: TGTGCCAGCAGCTTAGGGAGCGGGGTGAACACCGGGGAGCTGTTTTTT.

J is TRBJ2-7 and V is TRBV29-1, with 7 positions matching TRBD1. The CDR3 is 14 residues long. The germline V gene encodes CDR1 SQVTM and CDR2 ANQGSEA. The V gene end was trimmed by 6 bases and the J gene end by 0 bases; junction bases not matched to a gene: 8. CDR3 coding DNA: TGCAGCGTGAAGTCCGGGACAGCCTCCTACGAGCAGTACTTC. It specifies CSVKSGTASYEQYF.

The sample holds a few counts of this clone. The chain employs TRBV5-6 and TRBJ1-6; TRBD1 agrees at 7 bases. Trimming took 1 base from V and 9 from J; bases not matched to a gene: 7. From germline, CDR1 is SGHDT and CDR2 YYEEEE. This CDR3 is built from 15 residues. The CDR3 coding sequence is TGTGCCAGCAGCTTGTCCTTACAGGGGATTTCACCCCTCCACTTT. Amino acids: CASSLSLQGISPLHF.

The CDR3 sequence: CASSPSYVTNEKLFF. CDR3 bases: TGCGCCAGCAGCCCCTCCTATGTGACTAATGAAAAACTGTTTTTT. The chain joins TRBV4-3 to TRBJ1-4; D unresolved. Germline V gene lookup returns CDR1 LGHNA and CDR2 YSLEER. V dropped 4 bases and J dropped 2 bases, with 11 bases sitting between them. The CDR3 runs 15 residues.

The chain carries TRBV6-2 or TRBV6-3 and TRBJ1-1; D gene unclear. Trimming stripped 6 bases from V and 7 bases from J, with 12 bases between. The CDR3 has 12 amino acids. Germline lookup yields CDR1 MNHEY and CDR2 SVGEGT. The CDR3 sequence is CASSPAQYEAFF. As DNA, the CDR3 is TGTGCCAGCAGCCCAGCCCAATATGAAGCTTTCTTT.

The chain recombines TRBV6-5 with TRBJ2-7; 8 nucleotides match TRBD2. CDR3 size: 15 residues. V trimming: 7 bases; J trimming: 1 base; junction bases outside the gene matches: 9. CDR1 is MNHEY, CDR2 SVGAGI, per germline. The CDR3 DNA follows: TGTGCCAGCATCGAAGGTACTAGCGGATCCTACGAGCAGTACTTC. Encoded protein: CASIEGTSGSYEQYF.

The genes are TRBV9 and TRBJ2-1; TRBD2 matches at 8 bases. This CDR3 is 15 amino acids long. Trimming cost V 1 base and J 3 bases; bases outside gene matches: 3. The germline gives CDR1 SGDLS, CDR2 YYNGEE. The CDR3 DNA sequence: TGTGCCAGCAGCGTAAGCGGGGGCGGCTACAATGAGCAGTTCTTC. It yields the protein CASSVSGGGYNEQFF.

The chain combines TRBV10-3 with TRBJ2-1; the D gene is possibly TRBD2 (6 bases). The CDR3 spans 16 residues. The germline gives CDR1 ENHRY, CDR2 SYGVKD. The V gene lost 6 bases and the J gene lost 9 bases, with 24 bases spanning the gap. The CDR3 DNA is TGTGCCATCAGGGGAGGTCGCGGCCCTCGGGGGAGTGAGCAGTTCTTC. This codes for CAIRGGRGPRGSEQFF.

The CDR3 DNA reads as TGCGCCAGCAGCCAGGGGGGAGGTAATTCACCCCTCCACTTT. The encoded protein is CASSQGGGNSPLHF. V is TRBV5-1 and J is TRBJ1-6, with 7 bases that match TRBD1. CDR3 length equals 14 residues. Germline-derived CDR1 and CDR2 are SGHRS and YFSETQ. The V gene end was trimmed by 4 bases and the J gene end by 6 bases; junction bases not matched to a gene: 4. The complete variable domain, with remaining parts taken from reference TRBV5-1 and TRBJ1-6, reads KAGVTQTPRYLIKTRGQQVTLSCSPISGHRSVSWYQQTPGQGLQFLFEYFSETQRNKGNFPGRFSGRQFSNSRSEMNVSTLELGDSALYLCASSQGGGNSPLHFGNGTRLTVT.

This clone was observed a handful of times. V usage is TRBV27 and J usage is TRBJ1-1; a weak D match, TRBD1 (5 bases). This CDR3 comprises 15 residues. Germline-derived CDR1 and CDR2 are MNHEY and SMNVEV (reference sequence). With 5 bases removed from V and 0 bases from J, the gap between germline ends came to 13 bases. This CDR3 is CASSVRQNVNTEAFF. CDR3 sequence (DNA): TGTGCCAGCAGTGTAAGACAGAACGTGAACACTGAAGCTTTCTTT.

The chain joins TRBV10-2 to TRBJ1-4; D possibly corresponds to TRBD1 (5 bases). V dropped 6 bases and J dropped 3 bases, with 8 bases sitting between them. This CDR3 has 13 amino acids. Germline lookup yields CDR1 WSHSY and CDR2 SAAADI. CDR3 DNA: TGCGCCAGCAGACAGGACCCTAATGAAAAACTGTTTTTT. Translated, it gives CASRQDPNEKLFF.

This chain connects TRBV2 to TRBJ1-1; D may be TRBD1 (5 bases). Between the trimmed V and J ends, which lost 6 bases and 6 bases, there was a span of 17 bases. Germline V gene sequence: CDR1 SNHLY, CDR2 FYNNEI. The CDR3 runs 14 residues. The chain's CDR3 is CASRLDVGVPEAFF. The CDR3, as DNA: TGTGCCAGCAGATTGGACGTAGGGGTACCTGAAGCTTTCTTT.

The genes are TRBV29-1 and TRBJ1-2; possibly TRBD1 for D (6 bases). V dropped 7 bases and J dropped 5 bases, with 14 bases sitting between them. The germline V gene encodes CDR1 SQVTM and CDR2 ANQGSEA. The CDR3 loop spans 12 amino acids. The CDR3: CSDTKDSYGYTF. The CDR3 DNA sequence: TGCAGCGACACGAAGGACAGTTATGGCTACACCTTC.

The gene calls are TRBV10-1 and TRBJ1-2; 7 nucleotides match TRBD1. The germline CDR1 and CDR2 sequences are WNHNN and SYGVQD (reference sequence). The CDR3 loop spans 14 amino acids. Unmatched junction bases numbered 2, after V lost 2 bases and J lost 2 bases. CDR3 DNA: TGCGCCAGCAGTGAGGGCAGGGGGAACTATGGCTACACCTTC. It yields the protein CASSEGRGNYGYTF.

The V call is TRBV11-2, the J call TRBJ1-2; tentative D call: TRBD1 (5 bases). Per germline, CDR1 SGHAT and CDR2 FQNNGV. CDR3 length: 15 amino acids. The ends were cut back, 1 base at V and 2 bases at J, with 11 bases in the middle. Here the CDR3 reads CASSLAPGYNYGYTF. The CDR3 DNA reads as TGTGCCAGCAGCTTAGCTCCAGGGTACAACTATGGCTACACCTTC.

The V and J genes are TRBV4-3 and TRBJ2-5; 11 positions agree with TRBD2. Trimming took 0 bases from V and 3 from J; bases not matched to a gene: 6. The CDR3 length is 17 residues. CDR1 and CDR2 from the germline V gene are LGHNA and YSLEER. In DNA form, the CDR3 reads TGCGCCAGCAGCCAAGATCTGGCTAGCGGGGGGAAAGAGACCCAGTACTTC. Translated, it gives CASSQDLASGGKETQYF.

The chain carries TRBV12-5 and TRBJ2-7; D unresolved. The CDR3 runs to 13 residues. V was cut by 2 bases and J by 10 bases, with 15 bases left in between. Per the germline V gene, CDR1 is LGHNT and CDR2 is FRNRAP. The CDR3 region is CASGLKRSGSQYF. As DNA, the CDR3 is TGTGCTAGTGGTTTGAAGAGGAGTGGTTCTCAGTACTTC.

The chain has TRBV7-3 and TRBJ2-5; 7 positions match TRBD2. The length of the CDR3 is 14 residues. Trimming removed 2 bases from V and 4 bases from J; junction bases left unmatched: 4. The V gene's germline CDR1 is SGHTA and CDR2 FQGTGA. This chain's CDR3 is CASSLRGGGETQYF. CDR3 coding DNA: TGTGCCAGCAGCTTACGTGGCGGGGGAGAGACCCAGTACTTC.

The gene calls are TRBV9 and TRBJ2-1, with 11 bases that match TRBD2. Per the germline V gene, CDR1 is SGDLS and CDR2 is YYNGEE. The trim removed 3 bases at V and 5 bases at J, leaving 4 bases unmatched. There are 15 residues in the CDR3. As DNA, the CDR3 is TGTGCCAGCAGCGCTAGCGGGGGGCCGCACAATGAGCAGTTCTTC. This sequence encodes CASSASGGPHNEQFF.